This paragraph covers one TCR beta chain sequence. As yet, its antigen is unknown. The germline V gene encodes CDR1 MNHEY and CDR2 SVGEGT. The V gene lost 2 bases and the J gene lost 2 bases, with 7 bases spanning the gap. The CDR3 consists of 13 residues. TCRdb called the RT-PCR reads again in MiXCR, with one record for every CDR3 protein. Of roughly 160,000 distinct CDR3 sequences listed, around 10% are singletons. The entry originates in a study of response to subunit inactivated influenza vaccine. Notes on the study in general: The authors proposed limited new T cell recruitment per seasonal influenza vaccination.

This sample comprised CD8+ T cells sorted from PBMCs, obtained around 25 months after vaccination. The V gene is TRBV6-2 or TRBV6-3, the J gene TRBJ2-7; D remains ambiguous. The origin of this receptor is a man aged 45-69 years who received an inactivated influenza vaccine. The CDR3 sequence is CASSYVRTYEQYF. CDR3 sequence (DNA): TGTGCCAGCAGTTACGTTCGAACCTACGAGCAGTACTTC.